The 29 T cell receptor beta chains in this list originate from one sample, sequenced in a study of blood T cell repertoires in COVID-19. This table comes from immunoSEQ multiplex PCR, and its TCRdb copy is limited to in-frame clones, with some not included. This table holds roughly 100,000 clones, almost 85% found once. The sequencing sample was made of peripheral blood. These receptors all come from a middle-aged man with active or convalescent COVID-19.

This CDR3 is CASSRYSTGELFF. The CDR3 DNA sequence: TGTGCCAGCAGCCGATACTCAACCGGGGAGCTGTTTTTT. This chain connects TRBV3-1 (or the pseudogene TRBV3-2) to TRBJ2-2, with D unresolved. Per germline, CDR1 LGHDT and CDR2 YNNKEL (reference sequence). The V end was cut by 4 bases, the J end by 5 bases, with 8 bases between. The CDR3 has 13 residues.

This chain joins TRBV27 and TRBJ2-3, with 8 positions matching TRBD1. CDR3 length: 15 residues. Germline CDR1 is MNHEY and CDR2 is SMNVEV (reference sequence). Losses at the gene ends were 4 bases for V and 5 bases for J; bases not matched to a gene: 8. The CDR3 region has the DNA TGTGCCAGCAGTTCCTTGGACAGGGTTAAAGATACGCAGTATTTT. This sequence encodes CASSSLDRVKDTQYF.

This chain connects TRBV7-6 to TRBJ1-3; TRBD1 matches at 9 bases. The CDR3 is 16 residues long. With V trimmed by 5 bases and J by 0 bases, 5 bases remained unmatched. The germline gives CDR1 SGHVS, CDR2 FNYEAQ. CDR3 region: CASSRTGVDSGNTIYF. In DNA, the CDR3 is TGTGCCAGCAGCAGGACAGGGGTGGACTCTGGAAACACCATATATTTT. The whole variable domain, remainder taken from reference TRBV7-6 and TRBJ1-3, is GAGVSQSPRYKVTKRGQDVALRCDPISGHVSLYWYRQALGQGPEFLTYFNYEAQQDKSGLPNDRFSAERPEGSISTLTIQRTEQRDSAMYRCASSRTGVDSGNTIYFGEGSWLTVV.

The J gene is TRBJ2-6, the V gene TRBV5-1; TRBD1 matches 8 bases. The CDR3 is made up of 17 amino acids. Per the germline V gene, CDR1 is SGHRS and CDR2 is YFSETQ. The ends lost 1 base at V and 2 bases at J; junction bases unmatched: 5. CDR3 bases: TGCGCCAGCAGCTTGACGGACAGGGACGCTGGGGCCAACGTCCTGACTTTC. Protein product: CASSLTDRDAGANVLTF.

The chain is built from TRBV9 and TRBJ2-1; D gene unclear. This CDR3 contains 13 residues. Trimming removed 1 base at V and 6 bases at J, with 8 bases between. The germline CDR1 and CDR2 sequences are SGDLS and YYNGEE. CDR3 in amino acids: CASSVRGFNEQFF. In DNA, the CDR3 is TGTGCCAGCAGCGTAAGAGGTTTCAATGAGCAGTTCTTC.

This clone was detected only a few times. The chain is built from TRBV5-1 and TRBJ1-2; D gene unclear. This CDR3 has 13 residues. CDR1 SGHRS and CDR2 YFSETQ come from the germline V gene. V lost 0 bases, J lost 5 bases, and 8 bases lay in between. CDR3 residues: CASSLVGNYGYTF. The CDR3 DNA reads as TGCGCCAGCAGCTTGGTCGGGAATTATGGCTACACCTTC.

CDR3 sequence: CASSPGTLNTEAFF. CDR3 coding DNA: TGTGCCAGCAGCCCCGGGACACTGAACACTGAAGCTTTCTTT. The chain is built from TRBV9 and TRBJ1-1, with TRBD1 as a possible D gene (6 bases). This CDR3 is built from 14 residues. CDR1 and CDR2 (germline): SGDLS, YYNGEE. The V end was cut by 4 bases, the J end by 0 bases, with 10 bases between.

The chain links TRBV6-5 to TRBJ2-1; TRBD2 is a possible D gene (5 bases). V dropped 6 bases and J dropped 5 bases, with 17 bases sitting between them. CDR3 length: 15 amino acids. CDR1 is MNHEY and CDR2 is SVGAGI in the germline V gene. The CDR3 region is CASSYRDPRHNEQFF. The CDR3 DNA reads TGTGCCAGCAGCTACCGGGATCCAAGGCACAATGAGCAGTTCTTC.

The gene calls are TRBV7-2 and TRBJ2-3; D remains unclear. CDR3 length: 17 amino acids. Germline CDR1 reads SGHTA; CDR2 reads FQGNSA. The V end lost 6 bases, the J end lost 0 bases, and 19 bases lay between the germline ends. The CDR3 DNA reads TGTGCCAGCAGGCGAATCGGCGGAGTTACTAGCACAGATACGCAGTATTTT. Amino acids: CASRRIGGVTSTDTQYF. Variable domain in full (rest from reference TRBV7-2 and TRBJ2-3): GAGVSQSPSNKVTEKGKDVELRCDPISGHTALYWYRQSLGQGLEFLIYFQGNSAPDKSGLPSDRFSAERTGGSVSTLTIQRTQQEDSAVYLCASRRIGGVTSTDTQYFGPGTRLTVL.

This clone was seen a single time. The CDR3, as DNA: TGCAGCGTTGAAGGACAGGGACGCGAGCAGTACTTC. Translated: CSVEGQGREQYF. The V call is TRBV29-1, the J call TRBJ2-7; TRBD1 matches 7 bases. CDR1 is SQVTM, CDR2 ANQGSEA, per germline. CDR3 length: 12 residues. V lost 1 base, J lost 6 bases, and 3 bases stayed unmatched.

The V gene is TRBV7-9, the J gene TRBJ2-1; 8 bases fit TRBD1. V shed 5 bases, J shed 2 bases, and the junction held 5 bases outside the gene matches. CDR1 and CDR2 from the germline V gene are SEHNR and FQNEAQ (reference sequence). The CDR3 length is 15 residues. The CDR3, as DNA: TGTGCCAGCAGCCCAAGACAGGGGCCCTACAATGAGCAGTTCTTC. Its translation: CASSPRQGPYNEQFF. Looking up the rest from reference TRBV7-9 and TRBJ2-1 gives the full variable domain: DTGVSQNPRHKITKRGQNVTFRCDPISEHNRLYWYRQTLGQGPEFLTYFQNEAQLEKSRLLSDRFSAERPKGSFSTLEIQRTEQGDSAMYLCASSPRQGPYNEQFFGPGTRLTVL.

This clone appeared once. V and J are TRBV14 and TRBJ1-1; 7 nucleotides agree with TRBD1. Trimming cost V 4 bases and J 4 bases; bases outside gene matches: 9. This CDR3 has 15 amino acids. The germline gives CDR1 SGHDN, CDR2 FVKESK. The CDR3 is CASSLAGGGTTEAFF. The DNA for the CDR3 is TGTGCCAGCAGCCTGGCAGGGGGAGGTACCACTGAAGCTTTCTTT.

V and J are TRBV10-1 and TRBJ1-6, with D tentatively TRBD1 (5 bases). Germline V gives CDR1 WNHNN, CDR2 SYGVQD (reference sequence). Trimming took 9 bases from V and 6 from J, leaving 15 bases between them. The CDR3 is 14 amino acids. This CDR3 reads CARTLGGRNSPLHF. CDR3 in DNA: TGCGCCAGGACGCTCGGGGGTCGTAATTCACCCCTCCACTTT.

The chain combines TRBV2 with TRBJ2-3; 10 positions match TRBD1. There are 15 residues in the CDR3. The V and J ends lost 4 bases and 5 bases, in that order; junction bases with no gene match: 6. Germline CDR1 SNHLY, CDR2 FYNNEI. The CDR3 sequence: CASSAGTGAQDTQYF. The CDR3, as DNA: TGTGCCAGCAGTGCCGGGACAGGGGCCCAAGATACGCAGTATTTT.

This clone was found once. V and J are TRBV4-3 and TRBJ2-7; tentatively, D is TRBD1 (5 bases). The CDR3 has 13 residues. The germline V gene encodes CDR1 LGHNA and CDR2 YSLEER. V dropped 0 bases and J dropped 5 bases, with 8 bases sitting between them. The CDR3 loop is CASSQDLGDEQYF. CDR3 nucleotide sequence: TGCGCCAGCAGCCAAGATCTAGGGGACGAGCAGTACTTC.

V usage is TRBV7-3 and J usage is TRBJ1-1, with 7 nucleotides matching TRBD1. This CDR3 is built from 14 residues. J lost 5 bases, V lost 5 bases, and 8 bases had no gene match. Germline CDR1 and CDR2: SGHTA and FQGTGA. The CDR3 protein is CASSPGTVATEAFF. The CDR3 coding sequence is TGTGCCAGCAGCCCTGGGACAGTTGCGACTGAAGCTTTCTTT.

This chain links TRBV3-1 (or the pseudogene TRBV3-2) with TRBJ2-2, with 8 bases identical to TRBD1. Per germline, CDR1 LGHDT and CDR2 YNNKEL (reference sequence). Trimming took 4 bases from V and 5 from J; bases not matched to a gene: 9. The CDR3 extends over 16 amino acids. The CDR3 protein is CASSLSGGGLTGELFF. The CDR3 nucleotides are TGTGCCAGCAGCCTATCAGGGGGCGGTTTGACCGGGGAGCTGTTTTTT.

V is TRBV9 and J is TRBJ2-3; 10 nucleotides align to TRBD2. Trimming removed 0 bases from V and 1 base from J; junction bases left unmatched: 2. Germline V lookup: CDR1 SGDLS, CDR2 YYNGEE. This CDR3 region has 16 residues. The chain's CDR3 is CASSVALAGGTDTQYF. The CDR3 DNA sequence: TGTGCCAGCAGCGTAGCGCTAGCGGGGGGCACAGATACGCAGTATTTT.

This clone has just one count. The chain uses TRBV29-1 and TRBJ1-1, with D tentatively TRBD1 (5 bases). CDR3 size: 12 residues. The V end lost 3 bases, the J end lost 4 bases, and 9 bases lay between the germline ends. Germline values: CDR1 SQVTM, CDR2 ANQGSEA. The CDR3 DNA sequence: TGCAGCGTTGACGACAGAACCACTGAAGCTTTCTTT. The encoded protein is CSVDDRTTEAFF.

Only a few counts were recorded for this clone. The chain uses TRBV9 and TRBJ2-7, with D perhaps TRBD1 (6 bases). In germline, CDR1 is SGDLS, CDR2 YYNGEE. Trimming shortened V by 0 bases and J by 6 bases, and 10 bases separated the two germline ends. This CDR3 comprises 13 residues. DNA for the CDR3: TGTGCCAGCAGCGTAGTAGTGGGGGCCGAGCAGTACTTC. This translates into CASSVVVGAEQYF.

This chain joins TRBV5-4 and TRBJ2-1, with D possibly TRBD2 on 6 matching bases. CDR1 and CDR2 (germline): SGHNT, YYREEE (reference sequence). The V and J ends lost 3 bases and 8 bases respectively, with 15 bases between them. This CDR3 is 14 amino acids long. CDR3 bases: TGTGCCAGCAGCTCCGAGCGGGCCTGGGATGAGCAGTTCTTC. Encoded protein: CASSSERAWDEQFF.

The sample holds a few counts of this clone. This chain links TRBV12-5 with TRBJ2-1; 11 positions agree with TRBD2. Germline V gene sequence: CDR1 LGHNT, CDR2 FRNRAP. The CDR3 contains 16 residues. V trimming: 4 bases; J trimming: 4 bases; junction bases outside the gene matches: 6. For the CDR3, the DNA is TGTGCTAGTGGTTCCCCGACTAGCGGGGCATACAATGAGCAGTTCTTC. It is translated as CASGSPTSGAYNEQFF.

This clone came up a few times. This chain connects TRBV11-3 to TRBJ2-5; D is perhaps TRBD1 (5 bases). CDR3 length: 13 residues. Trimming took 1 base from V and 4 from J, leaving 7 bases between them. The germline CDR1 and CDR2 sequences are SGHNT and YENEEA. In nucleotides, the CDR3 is TGTGCCAGCAGCTTAGCAGGGTCAGAGACCCAGTACTTC. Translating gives CASSLAGSETQYF.

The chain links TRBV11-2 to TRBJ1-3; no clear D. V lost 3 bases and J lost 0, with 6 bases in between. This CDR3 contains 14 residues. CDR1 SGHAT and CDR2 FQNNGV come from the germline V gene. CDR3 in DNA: TGTGCCAGCAGCTTGGAGTTCTCTGGAAACACCATATATTTT. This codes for CASSLEFSGNTIYF.

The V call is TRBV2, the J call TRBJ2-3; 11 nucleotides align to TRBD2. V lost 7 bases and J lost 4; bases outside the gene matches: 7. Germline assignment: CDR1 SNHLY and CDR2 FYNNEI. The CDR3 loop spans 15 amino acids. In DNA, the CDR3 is TGTGCCAGCAAAAAACTAGCGGGGGATTCAGATACGCAGTATTTT. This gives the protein CASKKLAGDSDTQYF.

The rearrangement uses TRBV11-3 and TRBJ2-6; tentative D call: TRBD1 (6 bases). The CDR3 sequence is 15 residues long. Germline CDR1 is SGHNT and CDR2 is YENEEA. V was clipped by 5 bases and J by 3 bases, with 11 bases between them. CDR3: CASSPGGFGANVLTF. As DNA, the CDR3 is TGTGCCAGCAGCCCTGGGGGCTTTGGGGCCAACGTCCTGACTTTC.

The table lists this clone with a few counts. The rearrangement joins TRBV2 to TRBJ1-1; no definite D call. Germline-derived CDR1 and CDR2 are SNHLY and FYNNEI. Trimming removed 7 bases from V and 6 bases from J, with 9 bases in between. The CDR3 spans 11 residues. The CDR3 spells CASMVQAEAFF. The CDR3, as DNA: TGTGCCAGCATGGTGCAGGCTGAAGCTTTCTTT.

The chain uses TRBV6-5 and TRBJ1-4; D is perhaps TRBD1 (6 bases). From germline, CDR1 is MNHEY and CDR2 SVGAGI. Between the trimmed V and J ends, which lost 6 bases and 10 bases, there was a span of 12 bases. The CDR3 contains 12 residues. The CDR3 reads CASSRQVGKLFF. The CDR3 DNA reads TGTGCCAGCAGCCGACAGGTGGGAAAACTGTTTTTT.

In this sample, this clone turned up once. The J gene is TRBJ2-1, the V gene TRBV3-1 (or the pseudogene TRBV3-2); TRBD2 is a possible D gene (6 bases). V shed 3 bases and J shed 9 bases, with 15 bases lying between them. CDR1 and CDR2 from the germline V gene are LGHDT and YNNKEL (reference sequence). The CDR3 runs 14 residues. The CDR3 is CASSQPGRRGEQFF. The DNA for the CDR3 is TGTGCCAGCAGCCAGCCAGGAAGGAGGGGTGAGCAGTTCTTC.